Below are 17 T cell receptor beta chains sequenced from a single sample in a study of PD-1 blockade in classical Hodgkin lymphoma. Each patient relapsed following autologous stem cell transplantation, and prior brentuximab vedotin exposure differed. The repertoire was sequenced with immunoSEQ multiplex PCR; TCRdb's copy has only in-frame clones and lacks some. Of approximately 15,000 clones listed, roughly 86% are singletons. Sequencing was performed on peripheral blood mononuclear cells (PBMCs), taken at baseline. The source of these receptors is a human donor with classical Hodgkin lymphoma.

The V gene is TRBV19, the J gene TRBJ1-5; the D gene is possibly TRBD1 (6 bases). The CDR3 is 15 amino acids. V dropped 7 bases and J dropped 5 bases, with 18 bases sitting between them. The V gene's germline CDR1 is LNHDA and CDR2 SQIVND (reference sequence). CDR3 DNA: TGTGCCAGTATGAGGGGGTGGGGGTTGGATCAGCCCCAGCATTTT. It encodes CASMRGWGLDQPQHF.

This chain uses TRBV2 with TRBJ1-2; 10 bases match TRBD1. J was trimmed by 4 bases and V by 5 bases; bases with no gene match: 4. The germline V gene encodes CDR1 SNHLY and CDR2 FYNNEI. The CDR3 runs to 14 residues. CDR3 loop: CASSRDRGGYGYTF. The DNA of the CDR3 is TGTGCCAGCAGTAGGGACAGGGGAGGCTATGGCTACACCTTC.

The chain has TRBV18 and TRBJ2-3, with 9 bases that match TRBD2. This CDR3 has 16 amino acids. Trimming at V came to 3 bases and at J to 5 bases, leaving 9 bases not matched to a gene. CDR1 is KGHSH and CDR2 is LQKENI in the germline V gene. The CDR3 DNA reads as TGTGCCAGCTCACCCCCCTTGGGCGGGGGGGGAGATACGCAGTATTTT. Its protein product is CASSPPLGGGGDTQYF.

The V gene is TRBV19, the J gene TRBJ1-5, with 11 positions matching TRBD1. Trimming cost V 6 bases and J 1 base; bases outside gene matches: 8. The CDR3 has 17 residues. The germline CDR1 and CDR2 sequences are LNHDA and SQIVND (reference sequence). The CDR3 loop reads CASRRPGTGGSNQPQHF. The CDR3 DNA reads TGTGCCAGTAGGAGACCCGGGACAGGGGGAAGCAATCAGCCCCAGCATTTT.

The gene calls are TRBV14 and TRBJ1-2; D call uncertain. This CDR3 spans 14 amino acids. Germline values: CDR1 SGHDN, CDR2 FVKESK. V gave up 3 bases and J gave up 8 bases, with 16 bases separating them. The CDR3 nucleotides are TGTGCCAGCAGCCACTCACGGAGAGCGGGCGGCTACACCTTC. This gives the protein CASSHSRRAGGYTF.

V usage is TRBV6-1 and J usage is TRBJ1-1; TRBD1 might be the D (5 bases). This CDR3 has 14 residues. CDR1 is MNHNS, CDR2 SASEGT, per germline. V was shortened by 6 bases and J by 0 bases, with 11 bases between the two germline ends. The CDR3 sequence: CASRPDRMNTEAFF. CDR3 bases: TGTGCCAGCAGGCCCGACAGAATGAACACTGAAGCTTTCTTT.

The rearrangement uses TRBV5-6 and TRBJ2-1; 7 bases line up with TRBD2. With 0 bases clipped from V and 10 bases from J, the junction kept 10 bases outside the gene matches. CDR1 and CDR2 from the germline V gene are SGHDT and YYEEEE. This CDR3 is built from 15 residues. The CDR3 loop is CASSLDMRDYREQFF. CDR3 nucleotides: TGTGCCAGCAGCTTGGATATGAGGGACTACAGAGAGCAGTTCTTC.

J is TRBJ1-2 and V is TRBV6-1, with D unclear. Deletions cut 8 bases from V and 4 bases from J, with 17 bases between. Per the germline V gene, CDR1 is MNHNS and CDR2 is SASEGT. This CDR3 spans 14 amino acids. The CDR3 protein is CASRAGEGGYGYTF. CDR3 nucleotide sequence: TGTGCCAGCCGCGCTGGAGAGGGAGGCTATGGCTACACCTTC.

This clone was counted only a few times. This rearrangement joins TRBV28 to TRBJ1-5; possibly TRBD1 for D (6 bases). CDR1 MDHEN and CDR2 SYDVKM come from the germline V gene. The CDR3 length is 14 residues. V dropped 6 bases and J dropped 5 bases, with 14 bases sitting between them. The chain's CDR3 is CASSGQTEHQPQHF. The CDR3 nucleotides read TGTGCCAGCAGCGGACAGACCGAGCATCAGCCCCAGCATTTT.

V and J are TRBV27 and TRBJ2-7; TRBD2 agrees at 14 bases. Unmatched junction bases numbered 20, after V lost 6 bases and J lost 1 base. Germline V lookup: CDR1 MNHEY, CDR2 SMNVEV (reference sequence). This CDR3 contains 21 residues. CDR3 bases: TGTGCCAGCAGGATTAGGGGTGGTTCGGGACTAGCGGGGGCTAAGTCCTACGAGCAGTACTTC. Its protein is CASRIRGGSGLAGAKSYEQYF.

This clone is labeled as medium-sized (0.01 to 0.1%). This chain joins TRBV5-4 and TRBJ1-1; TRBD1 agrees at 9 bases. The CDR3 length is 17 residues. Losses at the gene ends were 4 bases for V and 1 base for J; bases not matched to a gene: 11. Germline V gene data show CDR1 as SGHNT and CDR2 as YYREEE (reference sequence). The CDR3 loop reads CASSPSGTGTWNTEAFF. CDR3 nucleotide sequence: TGTGCCAGCAGCCCATCCGGGACAGGGACTTGGAACACTGAAGCTTTCTTT.

The CDR3 loop reads CATSRGTSASEQYF. As DNA, the CDR3 is TGTGCCACCAGCAGAGGGACTAGCGCGTCCGAGCAGTACTTC. The gene calls are TRBV15 and TRBJ2-7; 9 bases fit TRBD2. This CDR3 is 14 amino acids long. The V and J ends lost 1 base and 6 bases, in that order; junction bases with no gene match: 4. CDR1 and CDR2 (germline): LNHNV, YYDKDF (reference sequence).

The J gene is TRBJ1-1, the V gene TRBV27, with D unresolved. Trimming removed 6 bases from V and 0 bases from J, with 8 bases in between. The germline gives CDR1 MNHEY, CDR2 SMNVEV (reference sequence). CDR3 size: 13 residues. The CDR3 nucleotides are TGTGCCAGCAGGACGGGTGTGAACACTGAAGCTTTCTTT. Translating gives CASRTGVNTEAFF.

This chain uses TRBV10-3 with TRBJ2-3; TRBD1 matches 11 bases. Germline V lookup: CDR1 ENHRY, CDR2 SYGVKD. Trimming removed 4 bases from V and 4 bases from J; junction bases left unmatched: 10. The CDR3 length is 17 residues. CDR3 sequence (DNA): TGTGCCATCAGTGGGTCCCCGGGACAGGGGGACCCAGATACGCAGTATTTT. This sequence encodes CAISGSPGQGDPDTQYF.

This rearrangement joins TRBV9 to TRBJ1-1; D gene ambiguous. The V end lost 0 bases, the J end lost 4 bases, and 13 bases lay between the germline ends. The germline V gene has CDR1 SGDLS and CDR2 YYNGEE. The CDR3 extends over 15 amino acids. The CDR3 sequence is CASSVGIGWGTEAFF. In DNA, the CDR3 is TGTGCCAGCAGCGTAGGGATTGGGTGGGGCACTGAAGCTTTCTTT.

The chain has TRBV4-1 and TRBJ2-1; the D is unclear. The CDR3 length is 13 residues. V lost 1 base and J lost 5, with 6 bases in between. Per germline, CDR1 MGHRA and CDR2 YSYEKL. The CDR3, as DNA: TGCGCCAGCAGCCAAGGCGGCCACAATGAGCAGTTCTTC. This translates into CASSQGGHNEQFF.

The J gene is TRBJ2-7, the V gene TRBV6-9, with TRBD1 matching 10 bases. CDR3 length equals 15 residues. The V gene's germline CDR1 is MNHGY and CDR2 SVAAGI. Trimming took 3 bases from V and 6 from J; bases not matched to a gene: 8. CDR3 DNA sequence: TGTGCCAGCAGTTACGGGGACAGGGGATCTGGCGAGCAGTACTTC. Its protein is CASSYGDRGSGEQYF.